This T cell receptor beta chain was profiled in a study of T cell responses to AZD1222 COVID-19 vaccine. The table came from immunoSEQ multiplex PCR; TCRdb's copy has only in-frame clones and leaves some out. Of some 80,000 clones in the sample, 88% were seen once. This CDR3 comprises 15 residues. V was shortened by 0 bases and J by 6 bases, with 15 bases between the two germline ends. The V gene's germline CDR1 is SEHNR and CDR2 FQNEAQ (reference sequence). This clone was seen more than once but under ten times. Its antigen is unknown. Study conclusions and caveats: Reportedly, close to half of spike-specific TCRs are directed against unmutated variant regions.

The source material was peripheral blood, sampled 28 days after the second dose of the MenACWY control vaccine. The rearrangement joins TRBV7-9 to TRBJ2-7; D possibly uses TRBD1 or TRBD2 (5 bases each). This TCR was recovered from an adult who received the MenACWY meningococcal vaccine as a control. This CDR3 reads CASSLARDGAFEQYF. Here the CDR3 DNA reads TGTGCCAGCAGCTTAGCGAGGGACGGAGCCTTCGAGCAGTACTTC.